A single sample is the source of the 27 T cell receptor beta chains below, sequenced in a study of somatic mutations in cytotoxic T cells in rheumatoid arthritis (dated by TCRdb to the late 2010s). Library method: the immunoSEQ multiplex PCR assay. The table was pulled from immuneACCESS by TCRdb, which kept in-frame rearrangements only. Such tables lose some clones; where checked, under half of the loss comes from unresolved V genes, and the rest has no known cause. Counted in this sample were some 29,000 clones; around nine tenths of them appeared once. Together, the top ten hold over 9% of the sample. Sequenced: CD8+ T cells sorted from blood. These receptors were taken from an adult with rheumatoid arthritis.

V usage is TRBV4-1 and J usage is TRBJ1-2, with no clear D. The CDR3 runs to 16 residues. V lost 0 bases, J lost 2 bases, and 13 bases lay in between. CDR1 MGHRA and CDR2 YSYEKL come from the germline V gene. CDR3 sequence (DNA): TGCGCCAGCAGCCAAGACTTCGACGGAGTAAACTATGGCTACACCTTC. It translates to CASSQDFDGVNYGYTF.

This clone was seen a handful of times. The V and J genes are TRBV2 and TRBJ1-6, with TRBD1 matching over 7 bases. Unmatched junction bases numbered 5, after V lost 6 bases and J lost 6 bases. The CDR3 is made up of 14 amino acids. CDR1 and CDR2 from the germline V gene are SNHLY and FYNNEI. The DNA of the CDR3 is TGTGCCAGCAGGGGGGGACAGCCTAATTCACCCCTCCACTTT. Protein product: CASRGGQPNSPLHF.

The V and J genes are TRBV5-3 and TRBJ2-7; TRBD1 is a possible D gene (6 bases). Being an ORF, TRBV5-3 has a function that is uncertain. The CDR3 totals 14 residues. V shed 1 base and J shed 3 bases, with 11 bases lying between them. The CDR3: CARSLRTANYEQYF. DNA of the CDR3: TGTGCCAGAAGCTTGAGGACAGCTAACTACGAGCAGTACTTC.

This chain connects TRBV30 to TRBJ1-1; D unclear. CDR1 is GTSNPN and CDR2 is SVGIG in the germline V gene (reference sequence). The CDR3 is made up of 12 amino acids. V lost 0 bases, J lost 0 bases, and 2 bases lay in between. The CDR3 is CAWSVVNTEAFF. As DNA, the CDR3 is TGTGCCTGGAGTGTGGTGAACACTGAAGCTTTCTTT.

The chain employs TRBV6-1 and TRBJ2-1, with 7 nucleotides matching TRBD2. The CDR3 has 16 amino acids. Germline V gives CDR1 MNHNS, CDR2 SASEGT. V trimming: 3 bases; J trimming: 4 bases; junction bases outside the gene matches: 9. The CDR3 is CASSDDGGSTYNEQFF. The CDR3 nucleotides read TGTGCCAGCAGTGATGATGGCGGGAGTACTTACAATGAGCAGTTCTTC.

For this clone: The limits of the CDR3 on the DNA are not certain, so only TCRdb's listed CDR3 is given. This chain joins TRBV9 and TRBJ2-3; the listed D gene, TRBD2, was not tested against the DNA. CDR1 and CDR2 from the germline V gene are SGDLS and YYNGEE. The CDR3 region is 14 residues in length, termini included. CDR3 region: CASSVGGGTDTQCF.

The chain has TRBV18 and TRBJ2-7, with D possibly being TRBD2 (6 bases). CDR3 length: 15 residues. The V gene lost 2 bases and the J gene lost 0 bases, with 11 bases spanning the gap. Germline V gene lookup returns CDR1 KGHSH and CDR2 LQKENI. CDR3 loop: CASSPGGDSSYEQYF. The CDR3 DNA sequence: TGTGCCAGCTCACCAGGCGGGGATTCCTCCTACGAGCAGTACTTC.

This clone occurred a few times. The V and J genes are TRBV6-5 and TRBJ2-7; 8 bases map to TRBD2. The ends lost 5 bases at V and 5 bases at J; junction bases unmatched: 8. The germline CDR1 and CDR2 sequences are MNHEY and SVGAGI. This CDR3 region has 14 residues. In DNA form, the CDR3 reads TGTGCCAGCAGTCCCGGGGGGGAGGGAGACGAGCAGTACTTC. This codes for CASSPGGEGDEQYF.

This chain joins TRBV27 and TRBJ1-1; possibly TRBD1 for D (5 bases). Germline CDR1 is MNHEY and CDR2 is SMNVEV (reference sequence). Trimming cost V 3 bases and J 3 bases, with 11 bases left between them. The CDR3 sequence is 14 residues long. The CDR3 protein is CASSFGRADTEAFF. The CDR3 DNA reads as TGTGCCAGCAGTTTTGGCAGGGCCGACACTGAAGCTTTCTTT.

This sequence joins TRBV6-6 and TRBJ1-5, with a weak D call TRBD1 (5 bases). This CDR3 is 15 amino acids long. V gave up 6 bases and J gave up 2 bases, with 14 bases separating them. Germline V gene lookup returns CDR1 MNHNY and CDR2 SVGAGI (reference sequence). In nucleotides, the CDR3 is TGTGCCAGCAGCCCCGAGGGGTCTCGCAATCAGCCCCAGCATTTT. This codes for CASSPEGSRNQPQHF.

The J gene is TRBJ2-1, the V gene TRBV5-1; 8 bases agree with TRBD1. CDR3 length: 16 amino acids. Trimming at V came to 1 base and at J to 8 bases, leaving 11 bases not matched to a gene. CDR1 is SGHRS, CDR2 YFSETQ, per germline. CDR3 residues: CASSLYGQGGVDEQFF. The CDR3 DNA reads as TGCGCCAGCAGCTTGTATGGACAGGGTGGGGTCGATGAGCAGTTCTTC.

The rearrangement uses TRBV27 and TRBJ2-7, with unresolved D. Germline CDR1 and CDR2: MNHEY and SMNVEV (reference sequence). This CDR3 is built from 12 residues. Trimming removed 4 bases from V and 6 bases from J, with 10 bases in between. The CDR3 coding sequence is TGTGCCAGCAGTTCCGACCGGCTCGAGCAGTACTTC. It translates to CASSSDRLEQYF.

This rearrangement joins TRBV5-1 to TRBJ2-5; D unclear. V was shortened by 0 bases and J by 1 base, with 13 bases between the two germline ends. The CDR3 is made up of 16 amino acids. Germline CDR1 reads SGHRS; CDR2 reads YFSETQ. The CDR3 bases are TGCGCCAGCAGCTTGGTGGGTGCTGGGGTCCAAGAGACCCAGTACTTC. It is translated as CASSLVGAGVQETQYF.

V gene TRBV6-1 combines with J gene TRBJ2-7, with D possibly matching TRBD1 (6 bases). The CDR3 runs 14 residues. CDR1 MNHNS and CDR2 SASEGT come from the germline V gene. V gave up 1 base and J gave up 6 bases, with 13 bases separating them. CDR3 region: CASSEGRGIREQYF. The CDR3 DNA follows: TGTGCCAGCAGTGAAGGTAGGGGGATCCGCGAGCAGTACTTC.

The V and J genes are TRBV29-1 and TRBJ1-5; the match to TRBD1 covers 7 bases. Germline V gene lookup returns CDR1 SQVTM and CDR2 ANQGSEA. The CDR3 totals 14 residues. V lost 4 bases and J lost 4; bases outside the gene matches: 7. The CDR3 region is CSVVLSGGNQPQHF. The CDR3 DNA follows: TGCAGCGTTGTGTTATCAGGGGGGAATCAGCCCCAGCATTTT.

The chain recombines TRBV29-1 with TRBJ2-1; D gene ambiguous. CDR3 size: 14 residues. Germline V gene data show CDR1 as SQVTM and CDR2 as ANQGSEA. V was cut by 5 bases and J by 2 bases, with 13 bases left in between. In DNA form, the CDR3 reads TGCAGCGTTCAAGTAGTTGTGACCTACAATGAGCAGTTCTTC. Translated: CSVQVVVTYNEQFF.

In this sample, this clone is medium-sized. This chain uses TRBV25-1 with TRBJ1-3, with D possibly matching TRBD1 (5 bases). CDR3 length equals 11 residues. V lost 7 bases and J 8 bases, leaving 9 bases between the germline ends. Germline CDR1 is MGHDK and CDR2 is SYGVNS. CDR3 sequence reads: CASTWGDTIYF. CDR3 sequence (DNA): TGTGCCAGCACCTGGGGGGACACCATATATTTT.

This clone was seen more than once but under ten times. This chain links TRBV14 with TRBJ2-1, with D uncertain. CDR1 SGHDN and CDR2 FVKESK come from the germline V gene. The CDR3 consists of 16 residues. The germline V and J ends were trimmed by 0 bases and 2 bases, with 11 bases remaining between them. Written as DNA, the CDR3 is TGTGCCAGCAGCCAAGATCTCGACAATGCCTACAATGAGCAGTTCTTC. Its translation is CASSQDLDNAYNEQFF. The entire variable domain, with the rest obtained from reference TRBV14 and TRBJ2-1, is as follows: EAGVTQFPSHSVIEKGQTVTLRCDPISGHDNLYWYRRVMGKEIKFLLHFVKESKQDESGMPNNRFLAERTGGTYSTLKVQPAELEDSGVYFCASSQDLDNAYNEQFFGPGTRLTVL.

The CDR3 nucleotides are TGTGCCAGCAGCTTATGGCGGGAGACCTCAGATACGCAGTATTTT. Translated: CASSLWRETSDTQYF. This rearrangement joins TRBV7-9 to TRBJ2-3; 7 bases are a match to TRBD2. The CDR3 has 15 amino acids. Germline V gives CDR1 SEHNR, CDR2 FQNEAQ (reference sequence). V gave up 2 bases and J gave up 4 bases; unmatched junction bases: 6.

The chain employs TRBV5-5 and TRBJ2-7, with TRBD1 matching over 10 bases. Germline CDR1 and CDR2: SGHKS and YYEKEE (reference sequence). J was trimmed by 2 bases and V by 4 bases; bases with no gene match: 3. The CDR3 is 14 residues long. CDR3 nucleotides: TGTGCCAGCAGCACTGGGACAGGGGCCTACGAGCAGTACTTC. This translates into CASSTGTGAYEQYF. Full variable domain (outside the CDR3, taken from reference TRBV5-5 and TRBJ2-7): DAGVTQSPTHLIKTRGQQVTLRCSPISGHKSVSWYQQVLGQGPQFIFQYYEKEERGRGNFPDRFSARQFPNYSSELNVNALLLGDSALYLCASSTGTGAYEQYFGPGTRLTVT.

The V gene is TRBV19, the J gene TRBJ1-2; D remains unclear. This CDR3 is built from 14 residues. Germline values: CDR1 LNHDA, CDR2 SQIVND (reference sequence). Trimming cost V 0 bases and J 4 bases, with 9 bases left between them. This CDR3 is CASSIDPVAYGYTF. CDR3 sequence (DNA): TGTGCCAGTAGTATAGATCCAGTAGCCTATGGCTACACCTTC.

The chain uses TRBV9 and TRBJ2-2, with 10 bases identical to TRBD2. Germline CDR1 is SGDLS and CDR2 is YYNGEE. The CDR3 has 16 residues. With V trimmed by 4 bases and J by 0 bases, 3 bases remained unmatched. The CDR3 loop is CASSMSGGANTGELFF. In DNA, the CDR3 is TGTGCCAGCAGCATGAGCGGGGGGGCGAACACCGGGGAGCTGTTTTTT.

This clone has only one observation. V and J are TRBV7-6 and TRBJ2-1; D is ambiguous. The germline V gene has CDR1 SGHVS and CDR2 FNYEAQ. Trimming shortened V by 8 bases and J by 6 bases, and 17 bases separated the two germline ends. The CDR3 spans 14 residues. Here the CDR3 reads CASGSERETNEQFF. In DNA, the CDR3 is TGTGCCAGCGGTTCTGAGCGCGAAACCAATGAGCAGTTCTTC.

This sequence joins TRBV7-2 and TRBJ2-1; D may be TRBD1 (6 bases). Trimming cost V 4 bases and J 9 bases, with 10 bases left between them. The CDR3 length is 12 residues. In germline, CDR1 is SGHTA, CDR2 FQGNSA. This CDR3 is CASSSRTVEQFF. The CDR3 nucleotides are TGTGCCAGCAGCTCAAGGACAGTTGAGCAGTTCTTC. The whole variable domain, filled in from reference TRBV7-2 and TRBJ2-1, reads GAGVSQSPSNKVTEKGKDVELRCDPISGHTALYWYRQSLGQGLEFLIYFQGNSAPDKSGLPSDRFSAERTGGSVSTLTIQRTQQEDSAVYLCASSSRTVEQFFGPGTRLTVL.

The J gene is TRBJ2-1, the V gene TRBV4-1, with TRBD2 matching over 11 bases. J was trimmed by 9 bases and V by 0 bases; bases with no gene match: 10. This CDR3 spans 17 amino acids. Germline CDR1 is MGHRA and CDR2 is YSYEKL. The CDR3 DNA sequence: TGCGCCAGCAGCCAAGATCCGTTACTAGCGGGAGAACGTGAGCAGTTCTTC. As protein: CASSQDPLLAGEREQFF.

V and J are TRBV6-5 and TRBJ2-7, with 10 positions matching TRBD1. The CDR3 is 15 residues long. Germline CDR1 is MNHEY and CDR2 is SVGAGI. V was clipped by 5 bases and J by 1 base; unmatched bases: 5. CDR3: CASSQRDRGSYEQYF. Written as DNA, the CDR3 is TGTGCCAGCAGTCAAAGGGACAGGGGTTCCTACGAGCAGTACTTC.

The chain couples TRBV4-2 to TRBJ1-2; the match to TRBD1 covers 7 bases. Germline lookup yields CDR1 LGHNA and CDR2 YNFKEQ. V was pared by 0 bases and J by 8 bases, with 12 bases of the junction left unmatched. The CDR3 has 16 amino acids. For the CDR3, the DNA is TGTGCCAGCAGCCAAGAAGAGGACAGGACTCTGCAGGGCTACACCTTC. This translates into CASSQEEDRTLQGYTF.